The following is a T cell receptor beta chain sequence with its context. Its target is unknown. Trimming stripped 7 bases from V and 6 bases from J, with 18 bases between. The CDR3 extends over 14 amino acids. CDR1 is SQVTM, CDR2 ANQGSEA, per germline. The sample originates from a study of siplizumab effects on memory and regulatory T cells. Study-level results: Alloreactive clones mapping to unstimulated subsets formed only a minor fraction. Versus under 35% in controls, the mappable alloreactive CD4+ clones averaged around 69% Treg-derived with siplizumab. Phenotypic classification as naive or memory proved unattainable for roughly 75-95% of proliferating CD4+ or CD8+ clones.

Clones were read by immunoSEQ multiplex PCR, and TCRdb kept only the in-frame ones, dropping some. Here the sample spans fewer than 60,000 clones, more than 85% being singletons. The chain recombines TRBV29-1 with TRBJ2-2, with D tentatively TRBD2 (6 bases). Sequences were obtained from CD8+ T cells sorted from blood. The receptor was derived from a human donor in good health. CDR3 in DNA: TGCAGCGCCGAGGACACGGGGGTTTCCGGGGAGCTGTTTTTT. Its protein is CSAEDTGVSGELFF.